This TCR beta chain was profiled in a study of shared clonotypes between healthy human individuals. At the level of the study: The study drew on a couple of women and a few men aged 18 to 49 as donors. A donor's plate count was three for CD4 naive and three for CD4 memory; CD8 naive had two and CD8 memory one.

HIV-negative, healthy adults without recent acute infections or vaccinations were the donors. The investigators split CD4+ cells into a CD45RA+ naive subset and a CD45RA-negative memory subset. CDR1 is WNHNN, CDR2 SYGVQD, per germline (reference sequence). The length of the CDR3 is 15 residues. Trimming cost V 2 bases and J 1 base, with 11 bases left between them. The data were produced by immunoSEQ multiplex PCR, yet TCRdb's version contains in-frame clones alone and is incomplete. The sample lists some 1,400,000 clones; more than 95% were seen once. This rearrangement joins TRBV10-1 to TRBJ2-5; the D is unclear. The receptor comes from a man aged 25-45 years in good health. Specimen: naive CD4+ T cells sorted from blood. Stated subset: CD45RA+ positively selected. The CDR3 DNA is TGCGCCAGCAGTGAGGGGTCTGCGGCCCAAGAGACCCAGTACTTC. Its protein is CASSEGSAAQETQYF.